A selection of T cell receptor beta chains follows, all from one sample in a study of beta chain features in type 1 diabetes. The table came from immunoSEQ multiplex PCR; TCRdb's copy has only in-frame clones and leaves some out. Of a few hundred thousand clones in the sample, about 14% are singletons; the top ten hold roughly 0.015%. The material sequenced was naive CD4+ T cells from blood. Every receptor here comes from a woman under 30 with type 1 diabetes. The conserved cysteine and the conserved F or W are not part of the CDR3 here.

v_call	j_call	cdr3_aa
TRBV9	TRBJ2-3	ASSVTSGRAPDTQY
TRBV14	TRBJ2-5	ASSPGLAGVWETQY
TRBV6-6	TRBJ1-4	ASSYQGEANEKLF
TRBV5-1	TRBJ2-7	ASIRSPADSYEQY
TRBV19	TRBJ1-1	ASSYSPNTEAF
TRBV30	TRBJ2-3	AWSYGLVGTDTQY
TRBV7-3	TRBJ1-2	ASSLGPSYGYT
TRBV5-1	TRBJ1-1	ATGQVPNTEAF
TRBV6-1	TRBJ2-1	ASSGTSYNEQF
TRBV5-4	TRBJ2-1	ASREGTGPHNEQF
TRBV19	TRBJ1-5	ASSAPYRNDQPQH
TRBV28	TRBJ1-5	ASSLRTGGGQPQH
TRBV2	TRBJ1-5	ASSEGRKPNQPQH
TRBV7-5	TRBJ2-3	ARSLGQGQDTQY
TRBV10-2	TRBJ2-7	ASTPGIDYEQY
TRBV28	TRBJ1-5	ASLQGNQPQH